The clone carrying this T cell receptor (beta chain) was seen only a few times. Its antigen is unidentified. Regarding the study as a whole: The TCR gene usage of tumor memory CD4+ T cells clustered together with blood and lymph node memory CD4+ cells and with lymph node naive CD4+ cells. Larger-cohort validation covered only one TCR beta V-J rearrangement.

CDR3 length: 16 residues. The V gene's germline CDR1 is LGHNA and CDR2 YNFKEQ. Trimming cost V 0 bases and J 6 bases; bases outside gene matches: 7. Constant-region reverse primers amplified full-length variable regions, followed by semi-nested Nested Universal Primer A PCR. Each CDR3 protein gets one entry after TCRdb re-called the 5' RACE reads with MiXCR. The sample holds just over 60,000 distinct CDR3 sequences, roughly 30% seen once. The origin of this receptor is a female donor with breast cancer. This chain connects TRBV4-2 to TRBJ2-1; 8 bases line up with TRBD2. The sequenced sample consisted of tumor-infiltrating naive CD4+ T cells sorted from the breast tumor. Specified subset: naive CD4+ T cells, CD4+CD45RA+CD25-. CDR3 region: CASSQDLAGGINEQFF. CDR3 coding DNA: TGTGCCAGCAGCCAAGATCTGGCGGGAGGAATCAATGAGCAGTTCTTC.